This TCR beta chain appears in the sequencing data of a study of T cells in Graves' hyperthyroidism and ophthalmopathy. Study-level results: A model using 13 V-J features told ophthalmopathy apart from stable hyperthyroidism. Prediction of ophthalmopathy progression came a median approximately 7 months pre-onset.

To note about this clonotype: Its specificity is not known.

It was RNA transcripts that yielded the amplified TCR beta CDR3 regions. HTBI primers drove first-round RT-PCR of the TCR CDR3. MiXCR was run by TCRdb on the multiplex PCR reads, yielding one entry per CDR3 protein. The table shows approximately 610,000 distinct CDR3 sequences, with 16% occurring only once. The CDR3 covers 15 residues. V lost 2 bases and J 4 bases, leaving 14 bases between the germline ends. The germline CDR1 and CDR2 sequences are SGHTA and FQGNSA. The material sequenced was blood. The sequence was collected from a woman aged 18-35 years with Graves' hyperthyroidism. This sequence joins TRBV7-2 and TRBJ2-5; D is ambiguous. The DNA of the CDR3 is TGTGCCAGCAGCTTATTAGTCCAATTGGGAGAGACCCAGTACTTC. Protein sequence: CASSLLVQLGETQYF.